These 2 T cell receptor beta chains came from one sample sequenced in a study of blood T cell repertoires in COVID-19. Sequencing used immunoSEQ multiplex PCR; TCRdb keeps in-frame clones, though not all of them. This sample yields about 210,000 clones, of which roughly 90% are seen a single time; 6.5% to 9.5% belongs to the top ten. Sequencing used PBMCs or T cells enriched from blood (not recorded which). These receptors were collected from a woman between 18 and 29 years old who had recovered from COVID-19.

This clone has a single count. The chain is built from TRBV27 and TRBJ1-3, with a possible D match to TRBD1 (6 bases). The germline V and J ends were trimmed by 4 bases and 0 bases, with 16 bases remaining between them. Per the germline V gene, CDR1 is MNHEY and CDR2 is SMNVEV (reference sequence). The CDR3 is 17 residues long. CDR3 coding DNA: TGTGCCAGCAGTTCTCGAATTGGGGGCCTCTCTGGAAACACCATATATTTT. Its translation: CASSSRIGGLSGNTIYF.

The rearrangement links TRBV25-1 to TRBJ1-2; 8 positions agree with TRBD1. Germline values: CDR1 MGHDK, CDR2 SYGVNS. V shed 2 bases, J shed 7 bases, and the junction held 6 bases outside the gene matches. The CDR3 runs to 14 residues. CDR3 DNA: TGTGCCAGCAGTGAACGGTACAGGGGGGTTGGCTACACCTTC. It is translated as CASSERYRGVGYTF.